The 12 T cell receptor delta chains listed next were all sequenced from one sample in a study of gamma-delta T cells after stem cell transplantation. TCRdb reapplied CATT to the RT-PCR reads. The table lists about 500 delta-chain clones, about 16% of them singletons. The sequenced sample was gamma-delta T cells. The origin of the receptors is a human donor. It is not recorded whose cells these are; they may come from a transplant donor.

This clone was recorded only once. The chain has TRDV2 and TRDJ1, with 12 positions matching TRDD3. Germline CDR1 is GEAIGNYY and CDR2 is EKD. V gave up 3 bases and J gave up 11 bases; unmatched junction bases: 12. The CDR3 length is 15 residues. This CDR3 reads CACDSLGDTGTQLIF. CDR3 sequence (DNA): TGTGCCTGTGACTCACTGGGGGATACCGGGACTCAGCTCATCTTT.

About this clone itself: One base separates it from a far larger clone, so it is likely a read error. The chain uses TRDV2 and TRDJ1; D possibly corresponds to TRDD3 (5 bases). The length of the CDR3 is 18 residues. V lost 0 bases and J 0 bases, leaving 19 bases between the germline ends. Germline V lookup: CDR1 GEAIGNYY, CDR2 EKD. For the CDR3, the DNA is TGTGCCTGTGACACCGTAGGTCCCGCTGGGTCAAACACCGATAAACTCATCTTT. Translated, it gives CACDTVGPAGSNTDKLIF.

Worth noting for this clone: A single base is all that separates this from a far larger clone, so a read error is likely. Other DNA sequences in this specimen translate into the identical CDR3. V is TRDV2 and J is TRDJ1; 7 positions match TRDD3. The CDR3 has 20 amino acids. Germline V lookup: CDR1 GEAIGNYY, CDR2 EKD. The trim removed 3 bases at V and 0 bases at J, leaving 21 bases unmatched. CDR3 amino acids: CACDPIGGGDNLRHTDKLIF. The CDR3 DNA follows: TGTGCCTGTGACCCCATTGGCGGTGGGGATAACCTAAGGCACACCGATAAACTCATCTTT.

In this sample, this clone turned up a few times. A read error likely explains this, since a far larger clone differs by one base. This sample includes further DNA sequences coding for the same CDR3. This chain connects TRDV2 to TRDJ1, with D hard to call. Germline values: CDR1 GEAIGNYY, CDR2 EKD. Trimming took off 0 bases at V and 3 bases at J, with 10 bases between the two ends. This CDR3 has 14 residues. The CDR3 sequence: CACDTVGQADKLIF. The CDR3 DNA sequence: TGTGCCTGTGACACCGTGGGCCAGGCCGATAAACTCATCTTT.

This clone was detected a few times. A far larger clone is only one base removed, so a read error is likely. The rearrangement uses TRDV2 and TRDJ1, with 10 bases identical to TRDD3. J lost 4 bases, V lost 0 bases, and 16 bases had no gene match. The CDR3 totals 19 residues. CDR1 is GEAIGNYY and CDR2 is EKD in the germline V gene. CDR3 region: CACDTVRGIRDMSIDKLIF. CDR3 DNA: TGTGCCTGTGACACCGTCCGGGGGATACGCGATATGTCCATCGATAAACTCATCTTT.

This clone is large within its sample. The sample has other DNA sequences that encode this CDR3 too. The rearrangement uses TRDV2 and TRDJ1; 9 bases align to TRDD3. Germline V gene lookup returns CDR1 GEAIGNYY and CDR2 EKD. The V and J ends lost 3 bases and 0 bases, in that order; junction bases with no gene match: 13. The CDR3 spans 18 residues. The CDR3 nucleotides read TGTGCCTGTGACTCCCTACTGGGGGACCCCTCGTACACCGATAAACTCATCTTT. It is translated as CACDSLLGDPSYTDKLIF.

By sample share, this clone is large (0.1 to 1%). CDR3 loop: CACDTVSSGGFHTDKLIF. The CDR3 DNA is TGTGCCTGTGACACCGTATCTAGCGGGGGGTTCCACACCGATAAACTCATCTTT. The genes are TRDV2 and TRDJ1; D is possibly TRDD3 (5 bases). With 0 bases removed from V and 0 bases from J, the gap between germline ends came to 19 bases. Germline CDR1 reads GEAIGNYY; CDR2 reads EKD. CDR3 size: 18 residues.

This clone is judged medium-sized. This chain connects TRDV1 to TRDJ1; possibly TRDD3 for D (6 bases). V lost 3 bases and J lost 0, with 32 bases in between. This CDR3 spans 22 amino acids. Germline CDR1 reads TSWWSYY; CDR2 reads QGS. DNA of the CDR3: TGTGCTCTTGGGGAGGGACTATTCCCACGGCTGGGGAGGAGGGATTACACCGATAAACTCATCTTT. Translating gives CALGEGLFPRLGRRDYTDKLIF.

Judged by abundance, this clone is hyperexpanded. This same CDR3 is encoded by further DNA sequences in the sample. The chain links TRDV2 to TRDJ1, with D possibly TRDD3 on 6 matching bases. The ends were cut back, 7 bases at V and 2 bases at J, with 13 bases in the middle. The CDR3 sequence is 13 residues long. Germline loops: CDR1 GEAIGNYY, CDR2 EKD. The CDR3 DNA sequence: TGTGCCTGCTTTCGGATACAGACCGATAAACTCATCTTT. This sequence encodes CACFRIQTDKLIF.

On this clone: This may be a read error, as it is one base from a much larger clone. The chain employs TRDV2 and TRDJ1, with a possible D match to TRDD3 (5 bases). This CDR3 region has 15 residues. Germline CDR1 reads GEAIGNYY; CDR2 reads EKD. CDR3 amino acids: CACNTVGTYTDKLIF. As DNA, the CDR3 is TGTGCCTGTAACACCGTGGGGACGTACACCGATAAACTCATCTTT.

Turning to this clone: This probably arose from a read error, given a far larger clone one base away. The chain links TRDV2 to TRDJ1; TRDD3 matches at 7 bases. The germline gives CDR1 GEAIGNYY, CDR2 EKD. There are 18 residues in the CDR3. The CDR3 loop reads CARDTVGDKGVRGDKLIF. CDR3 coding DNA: TGTGCCCGTGACACCGTTGGGGATAAAGGGGTACGGGGCGATAAACTCATCTTT.

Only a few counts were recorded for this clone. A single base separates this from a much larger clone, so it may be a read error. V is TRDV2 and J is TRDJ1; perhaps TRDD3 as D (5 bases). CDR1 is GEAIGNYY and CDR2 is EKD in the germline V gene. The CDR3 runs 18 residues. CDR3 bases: TGTGCCTGTGACCCCTTGGGTAGCCGGGATCTGTACACCAATAAACTCATCTTT. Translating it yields CACDPLGSRDLYTNKLIF.